These 28 T cell receptor beta chains came from one sample sequenced in a study of blood T cell repertoires in COVID-19 (dated by TCRdb to about 2020). The protocol used for the library was the immunoSEQ multiplex PCR assay. Held by TCRdb, this immuneACCESS table contains in-frame sequences only and omits some clones. Under half of the omission traces to an unresolved V gene where checked; the cause of the rest is unknown. For this sample the table gives approximately 130,000 clones, of which 80% to 90% were detected only once. The ten top clones hold about 13% of the sample. The material sequenced was peripheral blood. These TCRs come from a human donor in a cohort sampled during active COVID-19.

The chain combines TRBV4-1 with TRBJ2-7, with 7 positions matching TRBD2. The V and J ends lost 0 bases and 4 bases, in that order; junction bases with no gene match: 3. This CDR3 region has 14 residues. Germline-derived CDR1 and CDR2 are MGHRA and YSYEKL. The CDR3 DNA is TGCGCCAGCAGCCAAGACGCCGGGGGGTACGAGCAGTACTTC. It yields the protein CASSQDAGGYEQYF.

The J gene is TRBJ2-1, the V gene TRBV15, with 11 bases fitting TRBD1. This CDR3 comprises 18 residues. J lost 2 bases, V lost 2 bases, and 8 bases had no gene match. The germline V gene has CDR1 LNHNV and CDR2 YYDKDF (reference sequence). The CDR3, as DNA: TGTGCCACCAGCAGAACCACTCCGGGACAGGGGGCCTACAATGAGCAGTTCTTC. This sequence encodes CATSRTTPGQGAYNEQFF.

This clone turned up a few times. The chain uses TRBV7-3 and TRBJ2-2; D perhaps matches TRBD1 (6 bases). Per germline, CDR1 SGHTA and CDR2 FQGTGA. The CDR3 length is 14 residues. Deletions cut 5 bases from V and 1 base from J, with 8 bases between. The CDR3 spells CASSQTGNTGELFF. The CDR3 region has the DNA TGTGCCAGCAGCCAGACAGGGAACACCGGGGAGCTGTTTTTT.

This sequence joins TRBV5-1 and TRBJ2-7, with 7 bases that match TRBD2. CDR3 size: 13 residues. After removal of 4 bases from V and 4 bases from J, the junction contained 5 bases not matched to a gene. Germline V gives CDR1 SGHRS, CDR2 YFSETQ. This CDR3 is CASSTSERYEQYF. The CDR3 DNA sequence: TGCGCCAGCAGCACTAGCGAGAGATACGAGCAGTACTTC.

This chain uses TRBV6-5 with TRBJ1-2, with 9 bases aligning to TRBD1. This CDR3 comprises 13 residues. Trimming cost V 6 bases and J 6 bases; bases outside gene matches: 5. The germline CDR1 and CDR2 sequences are MNHEY and SVGAGI. CDR3 in DNA: TGTGCCAGCAGCGACAGGGGGGTCGATGGCTACACCTTC. This sequence encodes CASSDRGVDGYTF.

J is TRBJ2-3 and V is TRBV20-1; possible D gene TRBD2, 6 bases. The CDR3 runs 14 residues. In germline, CDR1 is DFQATT, CDR2 SNEGSKA (reference sequence). V gave up 3 bases and J gave up 5 bases, with 15 bases separating them. Here the CDR3 reads CSASFMAGLDTQYF. CDR3 DNA sequence: TGCAGTGCTAGTTTTATGGCGGGGTTAGATACGCAGTATTTT.

This chain joins TRBV7-2 and TRBJ2-5, with 10 bases aligning to TRBD1. Germline CDR1 and CDR2: SGHTA and FQGNSA. Unmatched junction bases numbered 4, after V lost 2 bases and J lost 4 bases. The CDR3 has 15 amino acids. In DNA form, the CDR3 reads TGTGCCAGCAGCTTATTCCGGACAGGGGGAGAGACCCAGTACTTC. This codes for CASSLFRTGGETQYF.

This clone has only one observation. The chain uses TRBV27 and TRBJ1-2; perhaps TRBD1 as D (5 bases). The germline CDR1 and CDR2 sequences are MNHEY and SMNVEV (reference sequence). The CDR3 has 13 amino acids. Trimming shortened V by 4 bases and J by 6 bases, and 12 bases separated the two germline ends. The CDR3 reads CASSWAEGNGYTF. In DNA, the CDR3 is TGTGCCAGCAGTTGGGCGGAGGGGAATGGCTACACCTTC.

V gene TRBV30 combines with J gene TRBJ1-5; no clear D. This CDR3 contains 13 residues. Germline V lookup: CDR1 GTSNPN, CDR2 SVGIG (reference sequence). V was trimmed by 4 bases and J by 4 bases, leaving 11 bases between them. The DNA for the CDR3 is TGTGCCTGGACTCCCGGAGGTAATCAGCCCCAGCATTTT. This encodes CAWTPGGNQPQHF.

V and J are TRBV15 and TRBJ2-7, with 8 bases lining up with TRBD1. This CDR3 spans 14 amino acids. The germline gives CDR1 LNHNV, CDR2 YYDKDF (reference sequence). Losses at the gene ends were 3 bases for V and 6 bases for J; bases not matched to a gene: 7. This chain's CDR3 is CATSRAPGGSEQYF. The CDR3 DNA follows: TGTGCCACCAGCAGGGCACCAGGGGGCTCCGAGCAGTACTTC. The whole variable domain, remainder taken from reference TRBV15 and TRBJ2-7, is DAMVIQNPRYQVTQFGKPVTLSCSQTLNHNVMYWYQQKSSQAPKLLFHYYDKDFNNEADTPDNFQSRRPNTSFCFLDIRSPGLGDTAMYLCATSRAPGGSEQYFGPGTRLTVT.

V and J are TRBV18 and TRBJ2-2; 11 bases match TRBD1. Germline V gene data show CDR1 as KGHSH and CDR2 as LQKENI. CDR3 length: 17 amino acids. Trimming at V came to 1 base and at J to 5 bases, leaving 6 bases not matched to a gene. CDR3 loop: CASSPLDRGRGTGELFF. Written as DNA, the CDR3 is TGTGCCAGCTCACCACTGGACAGGGGGCGAGGAACCGGGGAGCTGTTTTTT.

The V gene is TRBV6-5, the J gene TRBJ2-7; 8 nucleotides align to TRBD2. Germline CDR1 reads MNHEY; CDR2 reads SVGAGI. The CDR3 covers 15 residues. Trimming took 0 bases from V and 4 from J; bases not matched to a gene: 5. CDR3 in DNA: TGTGCCAGCAGTTACTCCCGACTAGCGAAGTACGAGCAGTACTTC. It specifies CASSYSRLAKYEQYF.

The chain combines TRBV5-1 with TRBJ1-5; 12 bases map to TRBD1. The CDR3 totals 15 residues. Trimming cost V 4 bases and J 4 bases; bases outside gene matches: 3. In germline, CDR1 is SGHRS, CDR2 YFSETQ. The CDR3 sequence is CASSLGQGANQPQHF. CDR3 bases: TGCGCCAGCAGCCTGGGACAGGGGGCTAATCAGCCCCAGCATTTT.

The gene calls are TRBV29-1 and TRBJ1-2; the D is unclear. The CDR3 runs 13 residues. V shed 6 bases and J shed 1 base, with 12 bases lying between them. Germline values: CDR1 SQVTM, CDR2 ANQGSEA. In nucleotides, the CDR3 is TGCAGCGTGAGCCGGGGAAATAACTATGGCTACACCTTC. It encodes CSVSRGNNYGYTF.

V usage is TRBV30 and J usage is TRBJ1-2; D gene uncertain. The CDR3 has 14 amino acids. Trimming removed 4 bases at V and 4 bases at J, with 16 bases between. Germline lookup yields CDR1 GTSNPN and CDR2 SVGIG (reference sequence). This CDR3 is CAWTSGRPFYGYTF. The CDR3, as DNA: TGTGCCTGGACTTCAGGCAGGCCCTTCTATGGCTACACCTTC.

This chain uses TRBV6-5 with TRBJ1-1; 9 bases map to TRBD1. The CDR3 extends over 13 amino acids. V was clipped by 5 bases and J by 11 bases; unmatched bases: 9. Looked up from germline, CDR1 is MNHEY and CDR2 is SVGAGI. The CDR3 is CASSPRDRAYAFF. CDR3 nucleotides: TGTGCCAGCAGTCCCCGGGACAGGGCTTATGCTTTCTTT.

The V and J genes are TRBV6-5 and TRBJ1-6, with a tentative D call TRBD1 (5 bases). The CDR3 totals 13 residues. CDR1 and CDR2 (germline): MNHEY, SVGAGI. V shed 2 bases and J shed 9 bases, with 8 bases lying between them. The CDR3 DNA is TGTGCCAGCAGTTACCCAGGGTTTTCACCCCTCCACTTT. Its translation is CASSYPGFSPLHF.

The genes are TRBV29-1 and TRBJ2-3; 12 bases fit TRBD2. From germline, CDR1 is SQVTM and CDR2 ANQGSEA. There are 15 residues in the CDR3. J gave up 1 base and V 7 bases, and 6 bases lay outside the gene matches. The CDR3 sequence: CSDILAGGRTDTQYF. DNA for the CDR3: TGCAGCGACATACTAGCGGGGGGACGCACAGATACGCAGTATTTT.

The chain is built from TRBV30 and TRBJ1-2; tentative D call: TRBD1 (5 bases). The CDR3 runs to 13 residues. The V gene's germline CDR1 is GTSNPN and CDR2 SVGIG (reference sequence). The V gene lost 2 bases and the J gene lost 8 bases, with 15 bases spanning the gap. The CDR3 sequence is CAWSNPGGFGYTF. CDR3 in DNA: TGTGCCTGGAGTAACCCCGGGGGGTTCGGCTACACCTTC.

This chain links TRBV28 with TRBJ2-7, with 7 bases lining up with TRBD1. Germline lookup yields CDR1 MDHEN and CDR2 SYDVKM. This CDR3 has 13 amino acids. The trim removed 5 bases at V and 4 bases at J, leaving 5 bases unmatched. The CDR3 nucleotides are TGTGCCAGCAGTCCAGGACAGGTATACGAGCAGTACTTC. Translated, it gives CASSPGQVYEQYF.

The chain carries TRBV27 and TRBJ2-7; 11 positions agree with TRBD1. Germline CDR1 reads MNHEY; CDR2 reads SMNVEV (reference sequence). This CDR3 has 14 amino acids. After removal of 6 bases from V and 7 bases from J, the junction contained 8 bases not matched to a gene. The CDR3 loop is CASSLDRGLGEQYF. The CDR3 nucleotides read TGTGCCAGCAGCCTGGACAGGGGGCTTGGGGAGCAGTACTTC.

V is TRBV5-1 and J is TRBJ2-1; 12 positions match TRBD2. The CDR3 runs 16 residues. V was clipped by 4 bases and J by 7 bases; unmatched bases: 9. The germline CDR1 and CDR2 sequences are SGHRS and YFSETQ. The CDR3 protein is CASSHGASGGGNEQFF. DNA for the CDR3: TGCGCCAGCAGCCACGGTGCTAGCGGGGGGGGGAATGAGCAGTTCTTC.

This chain joins TRBV6-5 and TRBJ2-7; the match to TRBD2 covers 8 bases. The CDR3 spans 12 residues. J gave up 7 bases and V 5 bases, and 4 bases lay outside the gene matches. Per the germline V gene, CDR1 is MNHEY and CDR2 is SVGAGI. CDR3 nucleotide sequence: TGTGCCAGCAGTCGAGCGGGGGAGGAGCAGTACTTC. This codes for CASSRAGEEQYF.

CDR3 DNA sequence: TGTGCCAGCAGCTTGGTAGCCGGGGGGGCCAATGAGCAGTTCTTC. Its translation is CASSLVAGGANEQFF. This chain uses TRBV5-6 with TRBJ2-1; 8 positions agree with TRBD2. CDR1 is SGHDT and CDR2 is YYEEEE in the germline V gene. The CDR3 contains 15 residues. The trim removed 0 bases at V and 6 bases at J, leaving 5 bases unmatched.

The V and J genes are TRBV29-1 and TRBJ2-3; D unresolved. V shed 8 bases and J shed 0 bases, with 9 bases lying between them. CDR1 is SQVTM, CDR2 ANQGSEA, per germline. The CDR3 is 12 residues long. The CDR3 nucleotides are TGCAGCACCTGTACTAGCACAGATACGCAGTATTTT. Its translation: CSTCTSTDTQYF.

This clone was recorded many times. The rearrangement joins TRBV11-3 to TRBJ2-1; 12 bases agree with TRBD2. CDR3 length: 17 amino acids. Germline-derived CDR1 and CDR2 are SGHNT and YENEEA. J lost 4 bases, V lost 5 bases, and 9 bases had no gene match. The CDR3 region is CASSPSGGAYLYNEQFF. The CDR3 coding sequence is TGTGCCAGCAGCCCTAGCGGGGGGGCCTACCTATACAATGAGCAGTTCTTC.

V gene TRBV18 combines with J gene TRBJ1-1; a possible D gene is TRBD1 (5 bases). V was shortened by 2 bases and J by 1 base, with 11 bases between the two germline ends. CDR1 and CDR2 from the germline V gene are KGHSH and LQKENI. This CDR3 is built from 15 residues. The CDR3 protein is CASSPTGASNTEAFF. As DNA, the CDR3 is TGTGCCAGCTCACCAACAGGTGCCTCGAACACTGAAGCTTTCTTT. The full variable domain, rest sourced from reference TRBV18 and TRBJ1-1, is NAGVMQNPRHLVRRRGQEARLRCSPMKGHSHVYWYRQLPEEGLKFMVYLQKENIIDESGMPKERFSAEFPKEGPSILRIQQVVRGDSAAYFCASSPTGASNTEAFFGQGTRLTVV.

V gene TRBV3-1 (or the pseudogene TRBV3-2) combines with J gene TRBJ2-5; 9 bases are shared with TRBD1. V was clipped by 3 bases and J by 4 bases; unmatched bases: 6. Germline V gives CDR1 LGHDT, CDR2 YNNKEL (reference sequence). This CDR3 region has 15 residues. CDR3 in amino acids: CASSQETGGRETQYF. CDR3 DNA sequence: TGTGCCAGCAGCCAGGAAACAGGGGGCAGAGAGACCCAGTACTTC.